This T cell receptor (beta chain) was documented in a study of T cell responses to AZD1222 COVID-19 vaccine. With regard to this clone: Its target is unknown.

Per the germline V gene, CDR1 is MRHNA and CDR2 is SNTAGT. Trimming shortened V by 7 bases and J by 1 base, and 10 bases separated the two germline ends. This CDR3 contains 13 residues. Regarding the study as a whole: Seropositivity was recorded at baseline in only a handful of AZD1222 recipients. The donors showed a predominance of white British ancestry and of females, with possible underestimation of clonal diversity.

Libraries were prepared by immunoSEQ multiplex PCR; TCRdb keeps only in-frame clonotypes and omits some of them. In the table there are 30,000 to 35,000 clones, around 78% of which are singletons. The sequences come from peripheral blood, collected 28 days after the second AZD1222 dose. This sequence originates from an adult who received the AZD1222 COVID-19 vaccine. The chain couples TRBV6-4 to TRBJ1-1; TRBD1 is a possible D gene (5 bases). CDR3 amino acids: CASKRDPNTEAFF. The CDR3 DNA sequence: TGTGCCAGCAAAAGGGACCCGAACACTGAAGCTTTCTTT.